The 10 T cell receptor beta chains reported below all come from one sample, sequenced in a study of blood T cells in healthy people across ages. Through a sample-barcoded 5' primer and a J-beta primer mix, a second PCR was run for roughly 7 to 11 cycles. TCRdb itself ran the 5' RACE reads through MiXCR, one entry per CDR3 protein. The sample lists about 730,000 distinct CDR3 sequences, roughly 44% occurring once. Sequencing was done on a sample of blood. These receptors came from a woman aged 55-69 years in good health.

Comment on this clonotype: The germline gene is not matched at one end of the junction; a read error may be the cause. The chain joins TRBV20-1 to TRBJ1-5, with TRBD1 identical over 8 bases. The V gene's germline CDR1 is DFQATT and CDR2 SNEGSKA (reference sequence). This CDR3 comprises 12 residues. The CDR3 sequence is CSGRGHNQHQHF. CDR3 bases: TGCAGTGGCAGGGGGCACAATCAGCACCAGCATTTT.

This clonotype was recorded many times. The chain uses TRBV7-2 and TRBJ2-3; a possible D gene is TRBD2 (6 bases). The CDR3 is 15 residues long. Germline V gene sequence: CDR1 SGHTA, CDR2 FQGNSA. The V gene lost 3 bases and the J gene lost 0 bases, with 10 bases spanning the gap. The chain's CDR3 is CASSLGGVSTDTQYF. CDR3 bases: TGTGCCAGCAGCTTGGGCGGGGTTAGCACAGATACGCAGTATTTT.

The chain employs TRBV20-1 and TRBJ2-7, with 11 bases aligning to TRBD2. The better agreement between TRBJ2-5 and the DNA end casts doubt on the J call. Germline lookup yields CDR1 DFQATT and CDR2 SNEGSKA (reference sequence). This CDR3 region has 17 residues. For the CDR3, the DNA is TGCAGTGCTAGAGATCCGGTAGCGGGGGGGTCGGGGGAGACCCAGTACTTC. Encoded protein: CSARDPVAGGSGETQYF.

The chain joins TRBV29-1 to TRBJ2-7, with D perhaps TRBD1 or TRBD2 (5 bases each). The V end lost 2 bases, the J end lost 0 bases, and 11 bases lay between the germline ends. Germline V gene data show CDR1 as SQVTM and CDR2 as ANQGSEA. This CDR3 has 14 amino acids. This chain's CDR3 is CSVERDGTSYEQYF. CDR3 nucleotides: TGCAGCGTTGAACGGGACGGTACCTCCTACGAGCAGTACTTC.

The V gene is TRBV7-3, the J gene TRBJ2-3; 9 bases agree with TRBD1. In germline, CDR1 is SGHTA, CDR2 FQGTGA. With V trimmed by 4 bases and J by 3 bases, 5 bases remained unmatched. The CDR3 loop spans 15 amino acids. The CDR3 loop is CASSSTGGWTDTQYF. The DNA for the CDR3 is TGTGCCAGCAGCTCGACAGGGGGTTGGACAGATACGCAGTATTTT.

Ten or more counts support this clonotype. The V call is TRBV20-1, the J call TRBJ2-5; tentative D call: TRBD1 (6 bases). CDR1 is DFQATT and CDR2 is SNEGSKA in the germline V gene (reference sequence). The CDR3 sequence is 14 residues long. Trimming took off 5 bases at V and 5 bases at J, with 18 bases between the two ends. CDR3 sequence: CSADPVGAEETQYF. As DNA, the CDR3 is TGCAGTGCTGACCCTGTGGGGGCAGAGGAGACCCAGTACTTC.

The V gene is TRBV6-1, the J gene TRBJ1-1; D is ambiguous. The germline V and J ends were trimmed by 6 bases and 0 bases, with 5 bases remaining between them. Germline V CDR1 and CDR2: MNHNS, SASEGT. The CDR3 runs 12 residues. The CDR3 protein is CASRLMNTEAFF. DNA for the CDR3: TGTGCCAGCAGGTTAATGAACACTGAAGCTTTCTTT.

The rearrangement uses TRBV20-1 and TRBJ2-1; 9 bases match TRBD2. Germline trimming cut 3 bases from V and 1 base from J; bases unmatched to any gene: 7. Germline values: CDR1 DFQATT, CDR2 SNEGSKA (reference sequence). The CDR3 consists of 16 residues. This chain's CDR3 is CSARAGGLTSYNEQFF. Written as DNA, the CDR3 is TGCAGTGCTAGGGCGGGGGGGCTGACGTCCTACAATGAGCAGTTCTTC.

In DNA form, the CDR3 reads TGCAGTGCCGCAGGGGCAGCCGGGGAGCTGTTTTTT. Amino acids: CSAAGAAGELFF. V is TRBV20-1 and J is TRBJ2-2; D is perhaps TRBD1 (6 bases). The V end was cut by 6 bases, the J end by 6 bases, with 11 bases between. CDR1 is DFQATT and CDR2 is SNEGSKA in the germline V gene (reference sequence). This CDR3 is built from 12 residues.

This clonotype has just a few counts. The CDR3 here is CSAILTNTEAFF. DNA for the CDR3: TGCAGTGCTATACTTACGAACACTGAAGCTTTCTTT. The rearrangement uses TRBV20-1 and TRBJ1-1; D is unresolved. Germline CDR1 reads DFQATT; CDR2 reads SNEGSKA (reference sequence). V shed 4 bases and J shed 1 base, with 7 bases lying between them. This CDR3 has 12 residues.